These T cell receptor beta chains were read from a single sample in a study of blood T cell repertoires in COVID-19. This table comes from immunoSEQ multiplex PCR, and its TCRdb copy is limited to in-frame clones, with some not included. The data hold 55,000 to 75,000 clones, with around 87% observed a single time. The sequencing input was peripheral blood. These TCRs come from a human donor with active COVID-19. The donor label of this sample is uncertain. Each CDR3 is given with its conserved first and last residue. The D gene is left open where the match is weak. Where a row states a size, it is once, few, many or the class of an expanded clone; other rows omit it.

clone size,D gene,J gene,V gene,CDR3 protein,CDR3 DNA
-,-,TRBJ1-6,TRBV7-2,CASSRTAVFNSPLHF,TGTGCCAGCAGCCGTACCGCAGTATTCAATTCACCCCTCCACTTT
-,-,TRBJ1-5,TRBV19,CASSARRDPKQPQHF,TGTGCCAGTAGTGCACGCAGGGATCCTAAACAGCCCCAGCATTTT
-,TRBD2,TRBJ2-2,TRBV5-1,CASSWTSRNYNTGELFF,TGCGCCAGCAGCTGGACTAGCCGGAACTATAACACCGGGGAGCTGTTTTTT
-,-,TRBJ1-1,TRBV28,CASSLQTANTEAFF,TGTGCCAGCAGTTTACAGACAGCGAACACTGAAGCTTTCTTT
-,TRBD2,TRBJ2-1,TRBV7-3,CASSFRAGGIKQGEQFF,TGTGCCAGCAGCTTTCGAGCGGGAGGGATTAAACAGGGTGAGCAGTTCTTC
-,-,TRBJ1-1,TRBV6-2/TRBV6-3,CASSYEIGDTEAFF,TGTGCCAGCAGTTACGAGATAGGAGACACTGAAGCTTTCTTT
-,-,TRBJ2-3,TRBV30,CAWSVLLNTDTQYF,TGTGCCTGGAGTGTATTACTAAACACAGATACGCAGTATTTT
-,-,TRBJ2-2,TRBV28,CANADSSNTGELFF,TGTGCCAATGCGGACAGTTCGAACACCGGGGAGCTGTTTTTT
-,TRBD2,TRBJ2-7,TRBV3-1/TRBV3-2,CASSQPGESGGHTKQYF,TGTGCCAGCAGCCAGCCAGGGGAGAGCGGGGGACATACGAAGCAGTACTTC
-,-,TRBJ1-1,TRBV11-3,CASSLDRRNTEAFF,TGTGCCAGCAGCTTAGACAGGCGGAACACTGAAGCTTTCTTT
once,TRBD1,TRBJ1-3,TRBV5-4,CASSFGTGANSGNTIYF,TGTGCCAGCAGCTTCGGGACAGGCGCAAACTCTGGAAACACCATATATTTT
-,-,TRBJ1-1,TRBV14,CASSQVIVPMAEAFF,TGTGCCAGCAGCCAAGTAATAGTACCAATGGCTGAAGCTTTCTTT
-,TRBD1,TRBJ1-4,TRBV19,CASNLGTGGEKLFF,TGTGCCAGCAATCTCGGGACAGGCGGTGAAAAACTGTTTTTT
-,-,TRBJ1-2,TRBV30,CAWSVLGGGVRYTF,TGTGCCTGGAGTGTACTTGGCGGGGGTGTACGCTACACCTTC
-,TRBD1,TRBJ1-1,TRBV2,CASNERQGIATEAFF,TGTGCCAGCAACGAAAGACAGGGGATCGCGACTGAAGCTTTCTTT
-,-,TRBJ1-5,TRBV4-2,CASSQGRNQPQHF,TGTGCCAGCAGCCAAGGGCGGAATCAGCCCCAGCATTTT
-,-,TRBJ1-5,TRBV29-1,CSVGEVGNQPQHF,TGCAGCGTCGGGGAGGTGGGCAATCAGCCCCAGCATTTT
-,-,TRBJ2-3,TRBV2,CASSGTYPTDTQYF,TGTGCCAGCAGTGGGACTTATCCCACAGATACGCAGTATTTT
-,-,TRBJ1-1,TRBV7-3,CASSPRQAGEAFF,TGTGCCAGCAGCCCCCGACAGGCTGGGGAAGCTTTCTTT
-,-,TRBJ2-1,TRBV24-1,CATSDGRGRANEQFF,TGTGCCACCAGTGATGGCAGGGGCCGAGCCAATGAGCAGTTCTTC
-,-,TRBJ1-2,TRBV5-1,CASSLAESRQNGYTF,TGCGCCAGCAGCTTGGCCGAGAGTCGACAGAATGGCTACACCTTC
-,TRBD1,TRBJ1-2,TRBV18,CASSLMGQAGYGYTF,TGTGCCAGCTCCCTGATGGGACAGGCCGGGTATGGCTACACCTTC
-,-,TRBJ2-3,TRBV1,CTSSQALLSDTQYF,TGCACCAGCAGCCAGGCCCTCCTCTCAGATACGCAGTATTTT
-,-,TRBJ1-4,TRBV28,CASSYESGEKLFF,TGTGCCAGCAGTTACGAATCGGGTGAAAAACTGTTTTTT
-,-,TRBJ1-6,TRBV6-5,CASTSGGYNSPLHF,TGTGCCAGCACCTCGGGGGGCTATAATTCACCCCTCCACTTT
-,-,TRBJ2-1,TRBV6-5,CATSRGSYNEQFF,TGTGCCACTTCTAGGGGTTCCTACAATGAGCAGTTCTTC